This entry lists 13 T cell receptor beta chains sequenced from one sample in a study of early T cells in non-severe SARS-CoV-2 infection. TCRdb recomputed calls from the 5' RACE reads with MiXCR, one row per CDR3 protein. Here the sample spans 100,000 to 150,000 distinct CDR3 sequences, under 15% being singletons. Sequenced material: whole blood. Receptors originate from an adult who was a healthcare worker with PCR-confirmed SARS-CoV-2 infection or an uninfected control (not recorded which).

This clonotype was found a few times. The chain has TRBV7-9 and TRBJ2-7; D uncertain. Germline V lookup: CDR1 SEHNR, CDR2 FQNEAQ (reference sequence). V shed 5 bases and J shed 5 bases, with 13 bases lying between them. CDR3 size: 13 residues. CDR3 sequence (DNA): TGTGCCAGCAGCCCGCCTGTCGGCCACGAGCAGTACTTC. Its translation: CASSPPVGHEQYF.

The chain links TRBV20-1 to TRBJ1-6; the match to TRBD1 covers 7 bases. The trim removed 2 bases at V and 14 bases at J, leaving 3 bases unmatched. The CDR3 is made up of 11 amino acids. CDR1 is DFQATT and CDR2 is SNEGSKA in the germline V gene (reference sequence). The CDR3 region has the DNA TGCAGTGCTAGAAGGGGGCTGACCCTCCACTTT. Translating it yields CSARRGLTLHF.

This clonotype was counted between two and nine times. This chain joins TRBV12-3 or TRBV12-4 and TRBJ1-5; a weak D match, TRBD1 (6 bases). The CDR3 totals 17 residues. The V and J ends lost 6 bases and 2 bases respectively, with 20 bases between them. This CDR3 is CASSNDRKAGGNQPQHF. As DNA, the CDR3 is TGTGCCAGCAGCAACGACAGAAAAGCAGGGGGCAATCAGCCCCAGCATTTT.

This clonotype came up a few times. This chain uses TRBV21-1 with TRBJ2-1; the DNA was not compared with TRBD2, the D call given in the table. TRBV21-1 is labeled a pseudogene. This CDR3 contains 23 residues. The CDR3 spells CASSQLAGELQGGELGYYNEQFF. Here the CDR3 DNA reads TGTGCCAGCTCACAACTAGCGGGGGAGCTCCAGGGAGGGGAATTAGGTTACTACAATGAGCAGTTCTTC.

The chain employs TRBV24-1 and TRBJ2-1; no clear D. The germline V and J ends were trimmed by 4 bases and 5 bases, with 8 bases remaining between them. CDR1 is KGHDR, CDR2 SFDVKD, per germline. CDR3 length: 13 residues. The CDR3 DNA reads TGTGCCACCAGTGACTCCGACGACAATGAGCAGTTCTTC. Protein product: CATSDSDDNEQFF.

The chain joins TRBV20-1 to TRBJ1-1, with 7 bases aligning to TRBD1. The J segment lost 4 bases and the V segment lost 3 bases, leaving 11 bases of the junction unmatched. This CDR3 has 15 residues. Germline CDR1 is DFQATT and CDR2 is SNEGSKA (reference sequence). The CDR3 spells CSARVGRGTGTEAFF. The CDR3 bases are TGCAGTGCTAGGGTTGGCAGGGGGACGGGCACTGAAGCTTTCTTT.

This rearrangement joins TRBV27 to TRBJ2-1; the match to TRBD2 covers 10 bases. CDR1 and CDR2 from the germline V gene are MNHEY and SMNVEV (reference sequence). This CDR3 region has 15 residues. V lost 5 bases, J lost 8 bases, and 9 bases stayed unmatched. CDR3 sequence (DNA): TGTGCCAGCAGTCCCCGCCAGCGGGGGGGGTATGAGCAGTTCTTC. Translation: CASSPRQRGGYEQFF.

The V call is TRBV27, the J call TRBJ1-6; D perhaps matches TRBD1 (5 bases). The CDR3 has 14 amino acids. The germline V and J ends were trimmed by 6 bases and 3 bases, with 9 bases remaining between them. Germline CDR1 is MNHEY and CDR2 is SMNVEV (reference sequence). The CDR3 region has the DNA TGTGCCAGCAGGTCTCAGGGCTATAATTCACCCCTCCACTTT. Amino acids: CASRSQGYNSPLHF.

The chain has TRBV6-6 and TRBJ1-3, with D unclear. Germline V CDR1 and CDR2: MNHNY, SVGAGI (reference sequence). The ends were cut back, 4 bases at V and 8 bases at J, with 6 bases in the middle. CDR3 length equals 11 residues. This chain's CDR3 is CASSSWDTIYF. DNA for the CDR3: TGTGCCAGCAGTTCGTGGGACACCATATATTTT.

This clonotype was seen only once. A read error is possible here, since a much larger clone lies one base away. Because the CDR3 is missing its conserved closing phenylalanine or tryptophan, this is likely a read error. The chain employs TRBV20-1 and TRBJ2-7; a weak D match, TRBD2 (5 bases). Per germline, CDR1 DFQATT and CDR2 SNEGSKA (reference sequence). The CDR3 runs 14 residues. Trimming cost V 6 bases and J 0 bases, with 15 bases left between them. CDR3 loop: CSAPNRGDSYEQYL. The CDR3, as DNA: TGCAGTGCCCCCAACCGGGGAGACTCCTACGAGCAGTACTTG.

The genes are TRBV9 and TRBJ2-5, with a weak D call TRBD2 (5 bases). This CDR3 comprises 14 residues. V shed 0 bases and J shed 5 bases, with 11 bases lying between them. Germline CDR1 reads SGDLS; CDR2 reads YYNGEE. CDR3 bases: TGTGCCAGCAGCGTAGATCACGGGAAGGAGACCCAGTACTTC. This gives the protein CASSVDHGKETQYF.

The chain combines TRBV3-1 with TRBJ2-3; a possible D gene is TRBD1 (5 bases). This CDR3 region has 15 residues. Trimming removed 5 bases from V and 2 bases from J, with 14 bases in between. In germline, CDR1 is LGHDT, CDR2 YNNKEL (reference sequence). DNA for the CDR3: TGTGCCAGCAGCGGGGTAATGGGGCACACAGATACGCAGTATTTT. Translation gives CASSGVMGHTDTQYF.

This clonotype was recorded a few times. This sequence joins TRBV18 and TRBJ1-6; unclear D gene. Germline V gene data show CDR1 as KGHSH and CDR2 as LQKENI. The length of the CDR3 is 17 residues. Between the trimmed V and J ends, which lost 2 bases and 4 bases, there was a span of 15 bases. CDR3 coding DNA: TGTGCCAGCTCACCAACCCCGCTTCTTGGGTATAATTCACCCCTCCACTTT. Translation gives CASSPTPLLGYNSPLHF.